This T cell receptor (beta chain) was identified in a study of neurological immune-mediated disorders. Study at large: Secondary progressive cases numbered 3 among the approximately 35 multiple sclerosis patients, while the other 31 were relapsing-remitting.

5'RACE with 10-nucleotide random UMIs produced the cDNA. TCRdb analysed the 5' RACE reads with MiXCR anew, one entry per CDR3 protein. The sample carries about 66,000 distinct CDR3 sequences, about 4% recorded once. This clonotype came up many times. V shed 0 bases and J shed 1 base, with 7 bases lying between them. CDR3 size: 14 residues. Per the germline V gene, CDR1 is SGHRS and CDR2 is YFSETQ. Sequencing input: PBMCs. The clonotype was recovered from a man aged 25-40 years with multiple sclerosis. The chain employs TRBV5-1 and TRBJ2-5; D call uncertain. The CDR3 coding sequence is TGCGCCAGCAGCTTGGGTAACAGCCAAGAGACCCAGTACTTC. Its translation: CASSLGNSQETQYF.